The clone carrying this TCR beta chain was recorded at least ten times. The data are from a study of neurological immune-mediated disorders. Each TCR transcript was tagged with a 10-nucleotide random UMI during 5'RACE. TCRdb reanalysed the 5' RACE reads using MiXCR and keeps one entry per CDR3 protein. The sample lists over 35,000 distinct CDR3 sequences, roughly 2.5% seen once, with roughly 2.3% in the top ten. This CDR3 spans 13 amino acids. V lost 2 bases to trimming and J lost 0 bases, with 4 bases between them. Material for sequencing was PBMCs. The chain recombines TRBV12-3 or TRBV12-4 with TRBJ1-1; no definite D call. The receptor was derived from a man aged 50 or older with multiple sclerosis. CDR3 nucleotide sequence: TGTGCCAGCAGTTTAACTGTGAACACTGAAGCTTTCTTT. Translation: CASSLTVNTEAFF.